Sequencing of this T cell receptor (beta chain) was carried out in a study of blood T cells in healthy people across ages. General study results and limits: Greater diversity and more naive CD4+ cells were seen in long-lived donors than in aged donors.

PCR was performed a second time for roughly 6 to 12 cycles using a sample-barcoded 5' primer and a J-beta primer mix. TCRdb reprocessed the 5' RACE reads with MiXCR, giving one entry per CDR3 protein. The table shows 500,000 to 600,000 distinct CDR3 sequences, with 25% to 30% occurring only once. On this clonotype itself: Antigen specificity is unknown. Germline and junction disagree at one end, which may indicate a read error.

A minimum of 6 micrograms of total RNA was extracted per sample. From germline, CDR1 is DFQATT and CDR2 SNEGSKA (reference sequence). The CDR3 is 16 amino acids. V and J are TRBV20-1 and TRBJ2-2, with TRBD2 matching 8 bases. The receptor's source is a woman in her seventies in good health. Input material: blood. CDR3: CSARPGGAVNTGELLF. DNA of the CDR3: TGCAGTGCTAGGCCCGGGGGGGCGGTTAACACCGGGGAGCTGCTTTTT.